This record covers a single T cell receptor beta chain. Antigen: not known. This sample is drawn from a study of T cell responses to AZD1222 COVID-19 vaccine. Study-wide points: Samples come after the peak T cell response, not at day 14. The study identified only six AZD1222 recipients as seropositive at baseline.

CDR3 length: 19 residues. Losses at the gene ends were 4 bases for V and 2 bases for J; bases not matched to a gene: 13. Germline loops: CDR1 MNHEY, CDR2 SVGEGT. TCRdb keeps only in-frame clones here, not all; method: immunoSEQ multiplex PCR. Among approximately 84,000 clones listed, approximately 91% were seen once. This chain uses TRBV6-2 or TRBV6-3 with TRBJ2-3; 12 bases are a match to TRBD2. The sample here was peripheral blood, taken on day 0 of AZD1222 vaccination. The sequence was obtained from an adult in good health. The DNA for the CDR3 is TGTGCCAGCAGTTTCCCCATGACTAGCGGGGGAAGGAACACAGATACGCAGTATTTT. Its translation is CASSFPMTSGGRNTDTQYF.